The sequence of this T cell receptor beta chain was determined in a study of Ad26.COV2.S vaccination and SARS-CoV-2 variants (dated by TCRdb to 2020 to 2023). About the full investigation: Donors in the vaccine arm were drawn from COV1001, a phase I-IIa trial of Ad26.COV2.S in healthy adults that was multicentre, randomized, double-blind and placebo-controlled. Ad26.COV2.S was given intramuscularly at 5x10^10 or 1x10^11 viral particles, as a single shot or as two shots 56 days apart. TCRbeta repertoire sequencing was used to assess the specificity and breadth of SARS-CoV-2-reactive T cell receptors after Ad26.COV2.S vaccination. The TCR-sequenced set comprised around 30 samples: around 20 Ad26.COV2.S vaccine recipients, 5 placebo recipients and 8 SARS-CoV-2 convalescent individuals. Trial participants were randomized into five groups of five, in which low-dose or high-dose Ad26.COV2.S was given once or twice, or placebo was given on both occasions. Blinding of investigators to trial group allocation was maintained during experiments and outcome assessment.

Study-wide conclusions, independent of this receptor: Spike-specific TCR breadth was higher in Ad26.COV2.S recipients than in placebo recipients (P = 0.0014). Substantial breadth of spike-specific CD8+ and CD4+ T cell responses was reported after vaccination. The authors noted that the TCR breadth and depth analyses may have underestimated total T cell responses. Vaccine and placebo recipients had comparable non-spike TCR breadth, which fits with the vaccine containing only spike. The study lacked the statistical power to compare responses across vaccine doses or regimens.

The CDR3, from cysteine to phenylalanine, totals 18 residues. Only the CDR3 part of the read is kept: 54 bases, read in frame from the first base. The germline V gene (reference sequence) yields LNHDA for CDR1 and SQIVND for CDR2. Germline trimming amounts to 5 bases on V and 4 bases on J, with 12 as the count of junction bases outside the gene matches. The immunoSEQ Assay was used to sequence TCRbeta CDR3 regions. After extraction, genomic DNA underwent amplification by bias-controlled multiplex PCR, followed by high-throughput sequencing. As for the authors' bioinformatics: To quantify the absolute abundance of every unique TCRbeta CDR3 region, sequences were collapsed and filtered. T cell fraction was estimated by normalization of TCRbeta template counts to usable DNA, with usable DNA being measured through amplification of reference genes present in all nucleated cells. Repertoire TCRs were annotated as SARS-CoV-2-specific by exact matching of V gene, CDR3 amino acid sequence and J gene to a known reactive TCR set. MIRA supplied the reference SARS-CoV-2 TCR set, which was filtered for enrichment in COVID-19-positive ImmuneCODE repertoires so that public or cross-reactive TCRs were removed. Drawing on the MIRA antigens, annotated TCRs were analysed further at the level of specific ORF or position within ORF. Breadth was defined as annotated unique rearrangements over total unique productive rearrangements; depth was the summed frequency of those rearrangements. Two-sided Wilcoxon rank-sum tests were used to compare TCR breadth between groups. The table comes from immuneACCESS by way of TCRdb, which keeps in-frame sequences with V and J called. Part of the clones is missing from these tables; in studies checked, under half for an unresolved V gene and the rest for unknown reasons. Clone size and V and J calls were adopted from that table, with D and trimming inferred from the DNA. This sample holds roughly 510,000 clones; 87% were observed only once. The ten largest account for around 13% of the sample.

Taken with the paper, the label for treatment or condition translates to: roughly 18 received Ad26.COV2.S at low or high dose, single or two shots; roughly 5 received placebo; per-sample allocation not given. Repertoires of vaccine and placebo recipients were sequenced from samples taken on day 63 after the first injection. Between 29 July and 7 August 2020, Cohort 1b enrolled about two dozen adults aged 18-55 years at one site in Boston, USA. Ad26.COV2.S was a replication-incompetent adenovirus type 26 vector expressing a prefusion-stabilized SARS-CoV-2 spike protein from the original Wuhan strain. As regards this clone: The specificity of this receptor is unknown. Base qualities are missing; no much larger clone stands one base away.

Rearrangement joined TRBV19 to TRBJ2-3, and TRBD2 matches 13 of the central bases. This specimen consisted of peripheral blood, obtained in a trial of Ad26.COV2.S vaccine versus placebo. The receptor was derived from a person between 18 and 59 years old who received the Ad26.COV2.S COVID-19 vaccine or a placebo. The sequence in DNA is TGTGCCAGTAGTCATCGGAAGGAAGGACTAGCGGGAGCAGATACGCAGTATTTT. Translated, it gives CASSHRKEGLAGADTQYF.